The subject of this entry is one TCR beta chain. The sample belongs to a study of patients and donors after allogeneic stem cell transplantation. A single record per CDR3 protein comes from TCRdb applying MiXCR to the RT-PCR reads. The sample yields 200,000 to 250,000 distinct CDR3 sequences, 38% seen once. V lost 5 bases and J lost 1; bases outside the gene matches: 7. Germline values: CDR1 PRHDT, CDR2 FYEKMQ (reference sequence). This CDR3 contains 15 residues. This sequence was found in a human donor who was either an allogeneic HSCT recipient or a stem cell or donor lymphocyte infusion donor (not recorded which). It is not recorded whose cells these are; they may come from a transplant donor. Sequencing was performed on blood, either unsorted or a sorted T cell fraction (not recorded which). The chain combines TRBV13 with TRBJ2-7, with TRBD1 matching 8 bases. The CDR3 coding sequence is TGTGCCAGCAGCCTCCGGGACAGGAGTTCCTACGAGCAGTACTTC. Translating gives CASSLRDRSSYEQYF.